One T cell receptor beta chain is described in this entry. What it binds is unknown. The PCR employed 60 Vbeta primers together with 13 Jbeta primers. Method: immunoSEQ multiplex PCR; TCRdb's copy keeps in-frame clones and lacks some. The table records about 64,000 clones, 55% to 80% of them present only once. Per the germline V gene, CDR1 is SGHTA and CDR2 is FQGNSA. Trimming removed 4 bases from V and 10 bases from J; junction bases left unmatched: 11. CDR3 size: 14 residues. This sample was included in a study of cytomegalovirus exposure and HLA in healthy donors. Study results and caveats: The study listed roughly 160 cytomegalovirus-associated TCR beta chains. When presence/absence was analysed, sequencing depth was taken to be roughly uniform across donors.

Samples came from healthy bone marrow donors. Nominal health characterized the donors when sampled, though unrecorded immune exposures were likely. The genes are TRBV7-2 and TRBJ1-1, with 8 bases matching TRBD1. This receptor was obtained from a woman between 50 and 59 years old in good health and CMV-seronegative. The sequencing input was PBMCs. This CDR3 is CASSYPDRGRGAFF. CDR3 DNA: TGTGCCAGCAGCTACCCAGACAGGGGTCGGGGAGCTTTCTTT.